The next 31 T cell receptor beta chains were all read from a single sample in a study of radiation and T cells in renal cell carcinoma. TCRdb keeps only in-frame clones here, not all; method: immunoSEQ multiplex PCR. The sample holds about 20,000 clones, roughly three quarters seen once. Time point indicated: baseline pretreatment blood. The treatment: 15 Gy SBRT to primary tumor, nephrectomy 4 weeks later. This material consisted of blood, taken from a patient whose treatment included radiotherapy and nephrectomy. All receptors come from a man aged 55 to 69 with renal cell carcinoma.

V gene TRBV2 combines with J gene TRBJ2-1, with 11 nucleotides matching TRBD2. The J segment lost 2 bases and the V segment lost 6 bases, leaving 9 bases of the junction unmatched. The germline V gene has CDR1 SNHLY and CDR2 FYNNEI. This CDR3 spans 17 amino acids. CDR3 sequence reads: CASRGTLAGAAYNEQFF. CDR3 bases: TGTGCCAGCAGAGGTACACTAGCGGGAGCGGCCTACAATGAGCAGTTCTTC.

J is TRBJ2-2 and V is TRBV7-2; D unresolved. The germline V gene encodes CDR1 SGHTA and CDR2 FQGNSA. The length of the CDR3 is 15 residues. Trimming removed 2 bases from V and 2 bases from J, with 9 bases in between. The DNA for the CDR3 is TGTGCCAGCAGCTTATTGGCGGAAAACACCGGGGAGCTGTTTTTT. It codes for CASSLLAENTGELFF.

The chain carries TRBV7-8 and TRBJ2-5, with D maybe TRBD1 (5 bases). CDR1 SGHVS and CDR2 FQNEAQ come from the germline V gene. The CDR3 covers 18 residues. Trimming removed 2 bases at V and 5 bases at J, with 24 bases between. The DNA of the CDR3 is TGTGCCAGCAGCTTACTCTTTACCGGCCACCTAGGGGATGAGACCCAGTACTTC. Amino acids: CASSLLFTGHLGDETQYF.

The chain has TRBV6-5 and TRBJ1-3; D ambiguous. V dropped 2 bases and J dropped 4 bases, with 9 bases sitting between them. This CDR3 is built from 14 residues. Germline CDR1 and CDR2: MNHEY and SVGAGI. The chain's CDR3 is CASSYVPEGNTIYF. In DNA, the CDR3 is TGTGCCAGCAGTTACGTCCCGGAAGGAAACACCATATATTTT.

CDR3 residues: CASSLEGVELHTQYF. DNA for the CDR3: TGTGCCAGCAGCTTGGAGGGAGTTGAGTTACATACGCAGTATTTT. The rearrangement joins TRBV5-4 to TRBJ2-3; maybe TRBD2 (5 bases). This CDR3 is 15 amino acids long. The ends were cut back, 0 bases at V and 7 bases at J, with 15 bases in the middle. Germline CDR1 and CDR2: SGHNT and YYREEE (reference sequence).

The genes are TRBV20-1 and TRBJ2-5; D is undetermined. The germline V gene encodes CDR1 DFQATT and CDR2 SNEGSKA (reference sequence). The CDR3 consists of 11 residues. Trimming left V 3 bases short and J 2 bases short, with 4 bases between. CDR3 loop: CSASGQETQYF. Here the CDR3 DNA reads TGCAGTGCTAGCGGACAAGAGACCCAGTACTTC.

V usage is TRBV6-5 and J usage is TRBJ2-7; D not resolved. V was cut by 1 base and J by 1 base, with 11 bases left in between. CDR3 length: 15 residues. Per the germline V gene, CDR1 is MNHEY and CDR2 is SVGAGI. The CDR3 coding sequence is TGTGCCAGCAGTTACTATACTGACGTTTCCTACGAGCAGTACTTC. This gives the protein CASSYYTDVSYEQYF.

This clone appeared a single time. The rearrangement links TRBV4-2 to TRBJ2-7, with TRBD2 as a possible D gene (6 bases). Trimming shortened V by 3 bases and J by 7 bases, and 19 bases separated the two germline ends. The length of the CDR3 is 15 residues. CDR1 LGHNA and CDR2 YNFKEQ come from the germline V gene. CDR3 residues: CASSQAGTGSPEQYF. CDR3 DNA: TGTGCCAGCAGCCAGGCCGGGACTGGGTCTCCAGAGCAGTACTTC.

DNA of the CDR3: TGTGCCAGCAGCTTGAAAAGGGACTCTAGCACAGATACGCAGTATTTT. The encoded protein is CASSLKRDSSTDTQYF. The chain couples TRBV13 to TRBJ2-3, with D maybe TRBD2 (6 bases). Trimming took 3 bases from V and 0 from J, leaving 13 bases between them. Germline V lookup: CDR1 PRHDT, CDR2 FYEKMQ (reference sequence). The CDR3 loop spans 16 amino acids.

This clone was counted between two and nine times. The rearrangement joins TRBV7-9 to TRBJ1-5; TRBD1 might be the D (6 bases). Germline CDR1 is SEHNR and CDR2 is FQNEAQ (reference sequence). Trimming took 3 bases from V and 3 from J, leaving 9 bases between them. This CDR3 has 14 amino acids. The CDR3 DNA follows: TGTGCCAGCAGCTTTGGACAGCCCAATCAGCCCCAGCATTTT. Translating it yields CASSFGQPNQPQHF.

The chain combines TRBV5-4 with TRBJ1-1; the D is unclear. The CDR3 length is 15 residues. V was shortened by 0 bases and J by 1 base, with 10 bases between the two germline ends. Per the germline V gene, CDR1 is SGHNT and CDR2 is YYREEE (reference sequence). This CDR3 is CASSLGGGENTEAFF. In DNA form, the CDR3 reads TGTGCCAGCAGCTTGGGGGGTGGAGAGAACACTGAAGCTTTCTTT.

This rearrangement joins TRBV13 to TRBJ1-1, with 7 bases lining up with TRBD1. Looked up from germline, CDR1 is PRHDT and CDR2 is FYEKMQ (reference sequence). The CDR3 contains 15 residues. Unmatched junction bases numbered 8, after V lost 3 bases and J lost 4 bases. Here the CDR3 reads CASSFYDRAVTEAFF. The CDR3 DNA follows: TGTGCCAGCAGCTTCTATGACAGGGCAGTCACTGAAGCTTTCTTT.

This clone was detected a few times. The chain has TRBV2 and TRBJ2-3; D is unresolved. Per the germline V gene, CDR1 is SNHLY and CDR2 is FYNNEI. The V end lost 7 bases, the J end lost 6 bases, and 14 bases lay between the germline ends. CDR3 length: 13 amino acids. The CDR3 coding sequence is TGTGCCAGCATCCCCTCTCCCCTGGATACGCAGTATTTT. Translated: CASIPSPLDTQYF.

This clone was counted once. A read error may account for a junction end that differs from germline. The V and J genes are TRBV10-3 and TRBJ1-1; 7 bases agree with TRBD1. The germline CDR1 and CDR2 sequences are ENHRY and SYGVKD. The CDR3 extends over 15 amino acids. In nucleotides, the CDR3 is TGTACCATCAGTGAGTCGGGGACAGTTAGCACTGAAGCTTTCTTT. Its protein is CTISESGTVSTEAFF.

This sequence joins TRBV6-5 and TRBJ2-5; D is ambiguous. The closer fit of TRBJ2-7 to the DNA end suggests the J call may be wrong. The V gene's germline CDR1 is MNHEY and CDR2 SVGAGI. This CDR3 comprises 11 residues. The CDR3 region has the DNA TGTGCCAGCAGGGCGAACTACGAGCAGTACTTC. It translates to CASRANYEQYF.

The table lists this clone with a count of one. This rearrangement joins TRBV10-3 to TRBJ2-2; no firm D call. The V end was cut by 6 bases, the J end by 2 bases, with 13 bases between. The CDR3 runs to 15 residues. The germline gives CDR1 ENHRY, CDR2 SYGVKD. For the CDR3, the DNA is TGTGCCATCAGCCCTAGGTACCTAAACACCGGGGAGCTGTTTTTT. Its protein product is CAISPRYLNTGELFF.

This clone appeared a single time. This chain joins TRBV29-1 and TRBJ1-2, with D tentatively TRBD1 (5 bases). Trimming took off 6 bases at V and 8 bases at J, with 19 bases between the two ends. Per germline, CDR1 SQVTM and CDR2 ANQGSEA. This CDR3 has 13 amino acids. As DNA, the CDR3 is TGCAGCGTCGCCGCGACAGATAAGAACGGCTACACCTTC. Its translation is CSVAATDKNGYTF.

The CDR3 sequence: CASSPPGDAEKLFF. The CDR3 coding sequence is TGTGCCAGCTCACCTCCCGGGGATGCTGAAAAACTGTTTTTT. This chain joins TRBV18 and TRBJ1-4; the D is unclear. The CDR3 extends over 14 amino acids. V was clipped by 3 bases and J by 7 bases, with 12 bases between them. Germline V lookup: CDR1 KGHSH, CDR2 LQKENI.

The count of this clone is one. The chain recombines TRBV30 with TRBJ2-7; TRBD1 or TRBD2 may be the D gene (7 bases each). The V end lost 2 bases, the J end lost 7 bases, and 15 bases lay between the germline ends. Germline CDR1 is GTSNPN and CDR2 is SVGIG (reference sequence). The CDR3 extends over 13 amino acids. CDR3 DNA: TGTGCCTGGAGTCCTAACAGGGGAGGGGAGCAGTACTTC. This gives the protein CAWSPNRGGEQYF.

The chain uses TRBV28 and TRBJ1-2; TRBD1 might be the D (6 bases). Germline lookup yields CDR1 MDHEN and CDR2 SYDVKM. Trimming removed 6 bases from V and 3 bases from J, with 17 bases in between. The CDR3 covers 15 residues. In DNA form, the CDR3 reads TGTGCCAGCAGGGAAACAGGGACCCGTCACTATGGCTACACCTTC. It encodes CASRETGTRHYGYTF.

This rearrangement joins TRBV16 to TRBJ1-5, with D unclear. This CDR3 spans 14 amino acids. Trimming cost V 0 bases and J 3 bases, with 6 bases left between them. In germline, CDR1 is KGHSY, CDR2 FQNENV. The CDR3 sequence: CASSQSRNNQPQHF. In DNA, the CDR3 is TGTGCCAGCAGCCAATCGCGGAACAATCAGCCCCAGCATTTT.

This clone came up a few times. The gene calls are TRBV5-6 and TRBJ1-5, with TRBD1 identical over 8 bases. V lost 4 bases and J lost 3; bases outside the gene matches: 9. CDR1 and CDR2 (germline): SGHDT, YYEEEE. CDR3 length equals 16 residues. The CDR3 sequence is CASSRDQGANNQPQHF. CDR3 nucleotides: TGTGCCAGCAGCCGTGACCAGGGGGCTAACAATCAGCCCCAGCATTTT.

The chain has TRBV14 and TRBJ1-5; D is uncertain. Trimming shortened V by 1 base and J by 5 bases, and 6 bases separated the two germline ends. CDR1 is SGHDN, CDR2 FVKESK, per germline. The CDR3 is 13 residues long. The CDR3 bases are TGTGCCAGCAGCCAAGCGGGCGATCAGCCCCAGCATTTT. It specifies CASSQAGDQPQHF.

The chain carries TRBV5-5 and TRBJ1-4; 8 bases map to TRBD1. Germline CDR1 and CDR2: SGHKS and YYEKEE (reference sequence). J was trimmed by 6 bases and V by 0 bases; bases with no gene match: 4. The CDR3 length is 15 residues. Written as DNA, the CDR3 is TGTGCCAGCAGCTTGGATGGGACAGGAGATGAAAAACTGTTTTTT. This gives the protein CASSLDGTGDEKLFF.

This rearrangement joins TRBV10-2 to TRBJ1-2; D might be TRBD1 (6 bases). The CDR3 covers 14 residues. Germline-derived CDR1 and CDR2 are WSHSY and SAAADI. Deletions cut 3 bases from V and 7 bases from J, with 15 bases between. The CDR3 is CASSEQGARGGYTF. In DNA, the CDR3 is TGCGCCAGCAGTGAACAGGGAGCTAGAGGTGGCTACACCTTC.

This chain uses TRBV18 with TRBJ1-2; 7 nucleotides align to TRBD1. The CDR3 runs to 16 residues. Germline assignment: CDR1 KGHSH and CDR2 LQKENI. Trimming took 3 bases from V and 4 from J; bases not matched to a gene: 11. CDR3 sequence reads: CASSPLDRSVFYGYTF. The DNA for the CDR3 is TGTGCCAGCTCACCTTTGGACAGGAGCGTCTTCTATGGCTACACCTTC.

The chain carries TRBV7-8 and TRBJ2-2, with TRBD2 as a possible D gene (5 bases). CDR1 and CDR2 (germline): SGHVS, FQNEAQ. There are 14 residues in the CDR3. Between the trimmed V and J ends, which lost 8 bases and 7 bases, there was a span of 17 bases. The CDR3 coding sequence is TGTGCCAGCTATCCAGACGGGGTTGTCGGGGAGCTGTTTTTT. This translates into CASYPDGVVGELFF.

The sample holds one count of this clone. J is TRBJ2-1 and V is TRBV5-1; 10 positions match TRBD2. V dropped 4 bases and J dropped 7; count of bases not matched to a gene: 14. The CDR3 covers 17 residues. Germline V gene sequence: CDR1 SGHRS, CDR2 YFSETQ. CDR3 sequence reads: CASSRDSASGSWNEQFF. CDR3 DNA sequence: TGCGCCAGCAGCCGTGACTCGGCTAGCGGGAGTTGGAATGAGCAGTTCTTC.

The rearrangement uses TRBV11-1 and TRBJ2-5; no clear D gene. Trimming removed 3 bases from V and 2 bases from J, with 1 base in between. Germline V gene sequence: CDR1 SGHAT, CDR2 FQDESV (reference sequence). The CDR3 is 11 residues long. The CDR3 here is CASSFQETQYF. CDR3 in DNA: TGTGCCAGCAGCTTTCAAGAGACCCAGTACTTC.

This chain uses TRBV19 with TRBJ2-2; 11 nucleotides agree with TRBD2. The V and J ends lost 5 bases and 4 bases, in that order; junction bases with no gene match: 6. Germline V lookup: CDR1 LNHDA, CDR2 SQIVND (reference sequence). The CDR3 extends over 16 amino acids. CDR3 nucleotide sequence: TGTGCCAGTAGTCCCCGGCTAGCGGGAGGCACCGGGGAGCTGTTTTTT. Its translation: CASSPRLAGGTGELFF.

CDR3 in amino acids: CACKLMNTEAFF. CDR3 DNA sequence: TGTGCCTGCAAATTGATGAACACTGAAGCTTTCTTT. The chain is built from TRBV30 and TRBJ1-1; no clear D. CDR1 and CDR2 (germline): GTSNPN, SVGIG (reference sequence). V was shortened by 6 bases and J by 0 bases, with 8 bases between the two germline ends. The length of the CDR3 is 12 residues.